This T cell receptor beta chain was found in a study of blood T cells in healthy people across ages. This clonotype was seen a handful of times. CDR3 length equals 15 residues. Looked up from germline, CDR1 is SEHNR and CDR2 is FQNEAQ (reference sequence). V lost 10 bases, J lost 7 bases, and 11 bases stayed unmatched. With a J-beta primer mix and a sample-barcoded 5' primer, a second PCR ran roughly 6 to 12 cycles. TCRdb processed the 5' RACE reads anew with MiXCR; each CDR3 protein has one entry. In the table there are 550,000 to 650,000 distinct CDR3 sequences, about 26% of which are singletons. This sample also appeared in a second study, on T cells of mothers and their children.

The sequence came from a boy between 2 and 10 years old in good health. The sequenced sample consisted of blood. This rearrangement joins TRBV7-9 to TRBJ1-3; 12 positions match TRBD1. The CDR3 DNA sequence: TGTGCCAACCGGGACAGGGGGCTTGCTACCAACACCATATATTTT. It is translated as CANRDRGLATNTIYF. The entire variable domain, with the rest obtained from reference TRBV7-9 and TRBJ1-3, is as follows: DTGVSQNPRHKITKRGQNVTFRCDPISEHNRLYWYRQTLGQGPEFLTYFQNEAQLEKSRLLSDRFSAERPKGSFSTLEIQRTEQGDSAMYLCANRDRGLATNTIYFGEGSWLTVV.